This T cell receptor (beta chain) was captured by sequencing in a study of T-cell memory formation after mild COVID-19. In the study overall: Clusters of TCRs were largely donor specific.

5'RACE primed from the constant segment yielded TCR alpha and TCR beta cDNA libraries bearing sample barcodes and UMIs. In TCRdb, the 5' RACE reads were re-called with MiXCR into one record per CDR3 protein. Of tens of thousands of distinct CDR3 sequences listed, around 25% are singletons. Whole-study results and caveats: Clones shrinking between day 15 and 85 showed a balanced CD4/CD8 split, and those that grew later tilted toward CD4+.

The J segment lost 4 bases and the V segment lost 1 base, leaving 5 bases of the junction unmatched. Germline V gene lookup returns CDR1 SGHAT and CDR2 FQNNGV. The CDR3 sequence is 15 residues long. Points on this clonotype: Its antigen remains unknown.

The TCR originated in a man between 18 and 29 years old who had mild COVID-19 (a few samples of this study predate the infection). Cell type and time point are not known. Sequencing input: PBMCs or a T cell subset sorted from them (not recorded which). The chain employs TRBV11-2 and TRBJ2-5, with 8 bases lining up with TRBD2. The CDR3 here is CASSLVAGRGETQYF. Here the CDR3 DNA reads TGTGCCAGCAGCTTAGTAGCGGGGAGGGGAGAGACCCAGTACTTC.